The clone carrying this TCR beta chain was detected only once. These data belong to a study of blood T cell repertoires in COVID-19. At the level of the study: PBMCs, B-cell-depleted T cells, or T cells provided the cDNA or gDNA that made up the material.

Per germline, CDR1 SEHNR and CDR2 FQNEAQ (reference sequence). Trimming took off 4 bases at V and 4 bases at J, with 13 bases between the two ends. There are 15 residues in the CDR3. Per the authors' pipeline: The authors estimated nucleated cell counts from reference gene primer amplification. Sequencing was performed with immunoSEQ multiplex PCR; in TCRdb, only in-frame clones are kept and a portion is missing. The DNA was the basis for D and trimming; V, J and clone size are from that table. Of tens of thousands of clones in the sample, 70% to 85% are singletons; the top ten hold around 4%. This clonotype was obtained from a woman aged 55 to 70 with acute or convalescent COVID-19. The V call is TRBV7-9, the J call TRBJ2-2; no firm D call. Sequences were obtained from peripheral blood. This CDR3 is CASSSAVAFTGELFF. As DNA, the CDR3 is TGTGCCAGCAGCTCCGCTGTGGCCTTCACCGGGGAGCTGTTTTTT.